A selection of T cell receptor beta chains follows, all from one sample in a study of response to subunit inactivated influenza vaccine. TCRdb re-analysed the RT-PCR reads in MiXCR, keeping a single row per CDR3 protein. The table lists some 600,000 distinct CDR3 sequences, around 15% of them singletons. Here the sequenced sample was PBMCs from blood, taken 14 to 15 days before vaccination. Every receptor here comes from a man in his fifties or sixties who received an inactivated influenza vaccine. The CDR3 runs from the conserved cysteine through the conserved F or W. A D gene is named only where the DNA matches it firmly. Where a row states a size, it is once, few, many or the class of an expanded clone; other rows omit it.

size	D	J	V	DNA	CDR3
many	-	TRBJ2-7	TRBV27	TGTGCCAGCAGTGACTTCGGTAGGGACTACGAGCAGTACTTC	CASSDFGRDYEQYF
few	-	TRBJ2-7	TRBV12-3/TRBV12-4	TGTGCCAGCAGTCGTAATGGCTACGAGCAGTACTTC	CASSRNGYEQYF
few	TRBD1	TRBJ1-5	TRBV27	TGTGCCAGCAGTCGGTGGGCAGGGGGTGAAGAATATAGCAATCAGCCCCAGCATTTT	CASSRWAGGEEYSNQPQHF
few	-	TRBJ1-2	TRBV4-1	TGCGCCAGCAGCCAAGACAGAGACTATGGCTACACCTTC	CASSQDRDYGYTF
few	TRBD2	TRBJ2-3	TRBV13	TGTGCCAGCAGCTTAGTCGGCGGGAGTTTCACAGATACGCAGTATTTT	CASSLVGGSFTDTQYF
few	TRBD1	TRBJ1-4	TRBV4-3	TGCGCCAGCAGCCAAGGGACAGGGGGGACAACTAATGAAAAACTGTTTTTT	CASSQGTGGTTNEKLFF
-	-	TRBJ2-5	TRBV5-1	TGCGCCAGCAGCTCCCGCGTACAGGGACGGTCGGAGACCCAGTACTTC	CASSSRVQGRSETQYF
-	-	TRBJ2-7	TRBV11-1	TGTGCCAGCAGCTCGACGGGACAGGGACGAGTAGCGGGACTTCCATACGAGCAGTACTTC	CASSSTGQGRVAGLPYEQYF
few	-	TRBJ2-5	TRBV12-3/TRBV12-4	TGTGCCAGCACCGGCCGTCGGCAAGAGACCCAGTACTTC	CASTGRRQETQYF
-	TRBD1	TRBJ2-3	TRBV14	TGTGCCAGCAGCCTTCTCAGGGGGACAGCTAGCACAGATACGCAGTATTTT	CASSLLRGTASTDTQYF
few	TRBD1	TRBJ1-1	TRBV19	TGTGCCAGTAGTACCCCCACCGGGACAGGGTTTCCTGAAGCTTTCTTT	CASSTPTGTGFPEAFF
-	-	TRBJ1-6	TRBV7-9	TGTGCCAGCAGCAGATGGAATTCACCCCTCCACTTT	CASSRWNSPLHF
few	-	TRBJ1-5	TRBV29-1	TGCAGCGTTGTTGTGGGTGGCAATCAGCCCCAGCATTTT	CSVVVGGNQPQHF
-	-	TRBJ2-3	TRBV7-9	TGTGCCAGCGGCCCTACAGGGATTCCAGATACGCAGTATTTT	CASGPTGIPDTQYF
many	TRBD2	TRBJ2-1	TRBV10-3	TGTGCCATCAGGCGGGAGGGCTCCTACAATGAGCAGTTCTTC	CAIRREGSYNEQFF
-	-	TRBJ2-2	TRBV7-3	TGTGCCAGCAGCTTAAGTCGTACCTCCCGGGAGCTGTTTTTT	CASSLSRTSRELFF
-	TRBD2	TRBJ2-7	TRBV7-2	TGTGCCAGCAGCTTAGAGGTCGGGAGGGCCTACGAGCAGTACTTC	CASSLEVGRAYEQYF
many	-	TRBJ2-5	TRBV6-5	TGTGCCAGCAGTTACTCGATTGGGGAAGAGACCCAGTACTTC	CASSYSIGEETQYF
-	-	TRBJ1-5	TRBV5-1	TGCGCCAGCAGCTTCGGTAGGCCCCAGCATTTT	CASSFGRPQHF
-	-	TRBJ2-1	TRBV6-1	TGTGCCAGCACCCGGTCTAGGGTTGGACTAATCAACAATGAGCAGTTCTTC	CASTRSRVGLINNEQFF
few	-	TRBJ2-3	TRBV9	TGTGCCAGCAGCCTCTCGACTTGGCGTGAGGCGGATACGCAGTATTTT	CASSLSTWREADTQYF
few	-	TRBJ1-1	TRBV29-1	TGCAGCGCCCACAGGGAGATGAACACTGAAGCTTTCTTT	CSAHREMNTEAFF
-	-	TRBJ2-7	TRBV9	TGTGCCAGCAGCCCCCGACAGGCTGCCTACGAGCAGTACTTC	CASSPRQAAYEQYF
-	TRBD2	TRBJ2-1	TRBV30	TGTGCCTTTTCCGGCGTCGGGGGGAGCCTGCTTTTGTTCTTC	CAFSGVGGSLLLFF
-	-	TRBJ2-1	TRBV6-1	TGTGCCAGCAGCCCAAGGCTCCAGCTCCGTAATCACAATGAGCAGTTCTTC	CASSPRLQLRNHNEQFF
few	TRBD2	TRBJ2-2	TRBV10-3	TGTGCCATATGGCGGGAGCAGGTCACCGGGGAGCTGTTTTTT	CAIWREQVTGELFF
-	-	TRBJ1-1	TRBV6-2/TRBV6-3	TGTGCCAGCAGCCCCATTACAGGGAATGCTGAAGCTTTCTTT	CASSPITGNAEAFF
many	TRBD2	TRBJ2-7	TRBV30	TGTGCCTGGAGTGTGGGAGCGGGAGACGAGCAGTACTTC	CAWSVGAGDEQYF
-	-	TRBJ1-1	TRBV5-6	TGTGCCAGCAGCTCCCCGGGGAGGGGGGCGAACACTGAAGCTTTCTTT	CASSSPGRGANTEAFF
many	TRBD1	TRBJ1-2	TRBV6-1	TGTGCCAGCAGTCCCCGGGACAGAGCTAACTATGGCTACACCTTC	CASSPRDRANYGYTF
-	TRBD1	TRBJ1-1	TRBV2	TGTGCCAGCAGTGAAGCTCCGGGACAGGGTGAAGCTTTCTTT	CASSEAPGQGEAFF
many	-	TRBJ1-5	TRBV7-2	TGTGCCAGCAGCCCGAACCCCGATCAGCCCCAGCATTTT	CASSPNPDQPQHF
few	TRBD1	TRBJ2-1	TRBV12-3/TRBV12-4	TGTGCCACCGGGAAGGGGACAGGCGCCATAAGGGAGCAGTTCTTC	CATGKGTGAIREQFF
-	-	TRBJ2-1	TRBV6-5	TGTGCCAGCAGTTACCGGGAAGGGCACTACAATGAGCAGTTCTTC	CASSYREGHYNEQFF
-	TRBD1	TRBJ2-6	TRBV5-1	TGCGCCAGCACAGGACAGGGGGTAGCTGGGGCCAACGTCCTGACTTTC	CASTGQGVAGANVLTF
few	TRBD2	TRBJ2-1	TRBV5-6	TGTGCCAGCAGCTTCTCACTAGCGGGAGGCACCCATGAGCAGTTCTTC	CASSFSLAGGTHEQFF
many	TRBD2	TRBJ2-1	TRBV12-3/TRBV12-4	TGTGCCAGCAGTTTAACTAGCGGGCTCAATGAGCAGTTCTTC	CASSLTSGLNEQFF
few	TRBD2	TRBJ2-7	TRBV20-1	TGCAGTGCATTTCTAGCGGGGGGATTCTACGAGCAGTACTTC	CSAFLAGGFYEQYF
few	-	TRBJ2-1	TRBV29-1	TGCAGCGTCAGCAGGGGGGGCAATGAGCAGTTCTTC	CSVSRGGNEQFF
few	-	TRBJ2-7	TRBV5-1	TGCGCCAGCAGCTTGGATACTAAATTTAACGAGCAGTACTTC	CASSLDTKFNEQYF
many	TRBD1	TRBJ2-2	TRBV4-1	TGCGCCAGCAGCCTCCTAGGACAGGGGGACTACACCGGGGAGCTGTTTTTT	CASSLLGQGDYTGELFF
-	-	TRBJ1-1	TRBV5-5	TGTGCCAGCAGCTGGGGACGGACTGAAGCTTTCTTT	CASSWGRTEAFF
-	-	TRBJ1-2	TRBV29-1	TGCAGCGTTGGGACCCAGAGGGACTATGGCTACACCTTC	CSVGTQRDYGYTF
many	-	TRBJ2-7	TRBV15	TGTGCCACCAGCACCGACAAAGGGACACCGGCCTACGAGCAGTACTTC	CATSTDKGTPAYEQYF
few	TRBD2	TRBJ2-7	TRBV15	TGTGCCACCGCAGTCGGGGGACTAGCGGGCTACGAGCAGTACTTC	CATAVGGLAGYEQYF
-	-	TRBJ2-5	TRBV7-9	TGTGCCAGCAGCTTCGTCCTGGGGAGAACCCAGTACTTC	CASSFVLGRTQYF
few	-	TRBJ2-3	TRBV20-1	TGCAGTGCGGGCAGACAGGTTTTGGATACGCAGTATTTT	CSAGRQVLDTQYF
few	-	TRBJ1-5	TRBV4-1	TGCGCCAGCAGCCAAGTCCCGTTTGGGAGCAGCAATCAGCCCCAGCATTTT	CASSQVPFGSSNQPQHF
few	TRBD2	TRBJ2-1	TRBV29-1	TGCAGCGTTGAAAGACGACTAGCGGGAGCACCGAGCTCCTACAATGAGCAGTTCTTC	CSVERRLAGAPSSYNEQFF
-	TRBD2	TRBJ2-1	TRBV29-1	TGCAGCGTTGAGGGGGGTAGCGGGCAACGGAGCTCCTACAATGGGCAGTTCTTC	CSVEGGSGQRSSYNGQFF
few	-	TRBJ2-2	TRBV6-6	TGTGCCAGCATGGAGGTTTTCGGGGAGCTGTTTTTT	CASMEVFGELFF
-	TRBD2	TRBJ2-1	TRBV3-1	TGTGCCAGCAGCCAAGATGTAAGACTAGCGGGGGGTAGGAAGTTCTTC	CASSQDVRLAGGRKFF
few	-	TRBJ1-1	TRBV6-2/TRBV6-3	TGTGCCAGCAGTTACCCACCCGGATCGGGCACTGAAGCTTTCTTT	CASSYPPGSGTEAFF
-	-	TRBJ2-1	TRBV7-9	TGTGCCAGCAGCTTAGGGTTCGGGGCAAGGAACAATGAGCAGTTCTTC	CASSLGFGARNNEQFF
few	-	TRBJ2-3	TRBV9	TGTGCCAGCAGCGTAGTCGGATCCCCGGGAGATACGCAGTATTTT	CASSVVGSPGDTQYF
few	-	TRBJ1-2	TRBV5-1	TGCGCCAGCAGCTTATCAGACAGGATCTATGGCTACACCTTC	CASSLSDRIYGYTF
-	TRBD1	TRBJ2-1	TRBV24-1	TGTGCCACCAGCTCTGGGACAGGGTACAATGAGCAGTTCTTC	CATSSGTGYNEQFF
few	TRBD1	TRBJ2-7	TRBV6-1	TGTGCCAGCAGCAAACAGGGGGCGCAACCCACAACCTCCTACGAGCAGTACTTC	CASSKQGAQPTTSYEQYF